One sample yielded the 9 T cell receptor beta chains listed below, sequenced in a study of blood T cells in healthy people across ages. Next came a second PCR, run for roughly 6 to 11 cycles, which used a sample-barcoded 5' primer along with a J-beta primer mix. TCRdb re-derived calls from the 5' RACE reads in MiXCR, one entry per CDR3 protein. The data contain about 970,000 distinct CDR3 sequences, 51% of them singletons. The sample comprised blood. The receptors were sampled from a woman aged 55 to 70 in good health.

This clonotype was observed a handful of times. The chain combines TRBV27 with TRBJ2-3; the D is unclear. V was shortened by 8 bases and J by 2 bases, with 17 bases between the two germline ends. The CDR3 is made up of 15 amino acids. From germline, CDR1 is MNHEY and CDR2 SMNVEV (reference sequence). The CDR3 reads CASRVARVDTDTQYF. The DNA for the CDR3 is TGTGCCAGCCGGGTTGCTAGGGTTGACACAGATACGCAGTATTTT.

The chain uses TRBV29-1 and TRBJ1-6; 7 nucleotides match TRBD1. Germline V gene lookup returns CDR1 SQVTM and CDR2 ANQGSEA. The CDR3 extends over 13 amino acids. The V gene end was trimmed by 6 bases and the J gene end by 7 bases; junction bases not matched to a gene: 6. CDR3 loop: CSVITGVNSPLHF. The CDR3 DNA reads as TGCAGCGTAATAACAGGGGTAAATTCACCCCTCCACTTT.

The rearrangement uses TRBV20-1 and TRBJ2-3; TRBD2 matches 10 bases. With V trimmed by 3 bases and J by 2 bases, 8 bases remained unmatched. Germline V gene sequence: CDR1 DFQATT, CDR2 SNEGSKA (reference sequence). The CDR3 extends over 16 amino acids. The CDR3 DNA reads as TGCAGTGCTAGCCGGACTAGCGGATTCCCCACAGATACGCAGTATTTT. It is translated as CSASRTSGFPTDTQYF.

The chain has TRBV20-1 and TRBJ2-3; D is undetermined. The CDR3 length is 15 residues. Germline values: CDR1 DFQATT, CDR2 SNEGSKA (reference sequence). With 1 base removed from V and 5 bases from J, the gap between germline ends came to 16 bases. CDR3 nucleotide sequence: TGCAGTGCTAGAGTTCCGCTGGGCCCCGTAGATACGCAGTATTTT. Its protein product is CSARVPLGPVDTQYF.

The V gene is TRBV12-3 or TRBV12-4, the J gene TRBJ1-3; D might be TRBD1 (6 bases). This CDR3 comprises 14 residues. Trimming shortened V by 5 bases and J by 7 bases, and 15 bases separated the two germline ends. This CDR3 is CASSRGTPWNTIYF. As DNA, the CDR3 is TGTGCCAGCAGTCGCGGGACACCCTGGAACACCATATATTTT.

The chain uses TRBV3-1 and TRBJ2-5, with TRBD2 identical over 7 bases. This CDR3 spans 14 amino acids. V lost 3 bases to trimming and J lost 9 bases; unmatched junction nucleotides: 10. Germline V gene data show CDR1 as LGHDT and CDR2 as YNNKEL (reference sequence). The CDR3 is CASSQVLGEGPQYF. Written as DNA, the CDR3 is TGTGCCAGCAGCCAGGTTTTGGGGGAGGGTCCCCAGTACTTC.

The gene calls are TRBV20-1 and TRBJ1-2; 9 positions agree with TRBD1. V dropped 6 bases and J dropped 6; count of bases not matched to a gene: 11. The CDR3 spans 14 residues. CDR1 is DFQATT, CDR2 SNEGSKA, per germline (reference sequence). The CDR3: CSAPGQGIGDGYTF. The CDR3 nucleotides read TGCAGTGCCCCCGGACAGGGGATTGGGGATGGCTACACCTTC.

The rearrangement uses TRBV29-1 and TRBJ2-6; the match to TRBD1 covers 7 bases. The CDR3 totals 15 residues. V lost 2 bases, J lost 4 bases, and 5 bases stayed unmatched. CDR1 is SQVTM, CDR2 ANQGSEA, per germline. The CDR3 DNA reads TGCAGCGTTGAATCAGGGGGATCCGGGGCCAACGTCCTGACTTTC. It is translated as CSVESGGSGANVLTF.

V gene TRBV7-3 combines with J gene TRBJ2-1, with D possibly matching TRBD2 (6 bases). V lost 1 base and J lost 8, with 15 bases in between. The CDR3 totals 15 residues. CDR1 is SGHTA, CDR2 FQGTGA, per germline. The CDR3 nucleotides are TGTGCCAGCAGCTTAAGGGCTAGCGCGGTCGATGAGCAGTTCTTC. This codes for CASSLRASAVDEQFF. Combining the CDR3 with reference TRBV7-3 and TRBJ2-1 gives the whole variable domain GAGVSQTPSNKVTEKGKYVELRCDPISGHTALYWYRQSLGQGPEFLIYFQGTGAADDSGLPNDRFFAVRPEGSVSTLKIQRTERGDSAVYLCASSLRASAVDEQFFGPGTRLTVL.